This T cell receptor beta chain originates from a study of blood T cell repertoires in COVID-19. Repertoires were generated with immunoSEQ multiplex PCR, while TCRdb's copy carries only in-frame clones and drops some. In the table there are a few hundred thousand clones, approximately 83% of which are singletons. Germline values: CDR1 MNHEY, CDR2 SVGAGI. V trimming: 7 bases; J trimming: 4 bases; junction bases outside the gene matches: 9. This CDR3 spans 15 amino acids. This TCR was sampled from a man in his fifties who had recovered from COVID-19. The gene calls are TRBV6-5 and TRBJ2-3, with 9 bases lining up with TRBD1. The sample was PBMCs or T cells enriched from blood (not recorded which). Here the CDR3 reads CASKRDRVSADTQYF. CDR3 sequence (DNA): TGTGCCAGCAAAAGGGACAGGGTTAGCGCAGATACGCAGTATTTT.